This is a list of T cell receptor beta chains from one sample in a study of blood T cell repertoires in COVID-19. Data came from immunoSEQ multiplex PCR; TCRdb stores just in-frame clones and leaves some out. This repertoire shows 100,000 to 120,000 clones, 72% found once; its top ten account for more than 7.5%. The specimen sequenced was peripheral blood. These receptors all stem from a woman aged 55-75 years with acute or convalescent COVID-19. The CDR3 runs from the conserved cysteine through the conserved F or W. The order of the fields is CDR3 protein, CDR3 DNA, V gene, clone size, D gene, J gene. A D gene is named only where the DNA matches it firmly. Size tells how often a clone was seen (once, few, many) or the class of an expanded clone, and some rows leave it out.

cdr3_aa: CASSPSLAQNYEQYF
cdr3_nt: TGTGCCAGCAGTCCTTCACTAGCGCAGAACTACGAGCAGTACTTC
v_call: TRBV27
clone_size: -
d_call: TRBD2
j_call: TRBJ2-7

cdr3_aa: CAWKSGGSGNTIYF
cdr3_nt: TGTGCCTGGAAGTCCGGGGGCTCTGGAAACACCATATATTTT
v_call: TRBV30
clone_size: -
d_call: -
j_call: TRBJ1-3

cdr3_aa: CASSLGQGGQPQHF
cdr3_nt: TGTGCCAGCAGCTTAGGCCAGGGAGGTCAGCCCCAGCATTTT
v_call: TRBV7-2
clone_size: -
d_call: -
j_call: TRBJ1-5

cdr3_aa: CASSPRGSVQGGNTIYF
cdr3_nt: TGTGCCAGCAGCCCCAGGGGGTCAGTTCAGGGTGGAAACACCATATATTTT
v_call: TRBV7-2
clone_size: -
d_call: TRBD1
j_call: TRBJ1-3

cdr3_aa: CASSRLGAENTEAFF
cdr3_nt: TGTGCCAGCAGCAGACTAGGGGCAGAGAACACTGAAGCTTTCTTT
v_call: TRBV5-6
clone_size: -
d_call: -
j_call: TRBJ1-1

cdr3_aa: CAWSVLSNYGYTF
cdr3_nt: TGTGCCTGGAGCGTCTTGTCTAACTATGGCTACACCTTC
v_call: TRBV30
clone_size: -
d_call: -
j_call: TRBJ1-2

cdr3_aa: CATSRGLAQETQYF
cdr3_nt: TGTGCCACCAGCAGAGGTTTAGCACAAGAGACCCAGTACTTC
v_call: TRBV15
clone_size: -
d_call: -
j_call: TRBJ2-5

cdr3_aa: CASSLGGRNEKLFF
cdr3_nt: TGTGCCAGCAGTTTGGGCGGGCGTAATGAAAAACTGTTTTTT
v_call: TRBV6-5
clone_size: -
d_call: -
j_call: TRBJ1-4

cdr3_aa: CASSQAQIPNYGYTF
cdr3_nt: TGTGCCAGCAGCCAAGCCCAGATACCTAACTATGGCTACACCTTC
v_call: TRBV3-1/TRBV3-2
clone_size: -
d_call: -
j_call: TRBJ1-2

cdr3_aa: CASSGRDTIYF
cdr3_nt: TGTGCCAGCAGTGGTCGAGACACCATATATTTT
v_call: TRBV12-3/TRBV12-4
clone_size: once
d_call: -
j_call: TRBJ1-3

cdr3_aa: CASSSSGGSWGYTF
cdr3_nt: TGCGCCAGCAGCTCCTCAGGGGGCTCGTGGGGCTACACCTTC
v_call: TRBV5-1
clone_size: -
d_call: TRBD1
j_call: TRBJ1-2

cdr3_aa: CSALGTGGTFF
cdr3_nt: TGCAGCGCCTTAGGGACAGGGGGAACTTTCTTT
v_call: TRBV29-1
clone_size: -
d_call: TRBD1
j_call: TRBJ1-1

cdr3_aa: CASTLTGGRDEQYF
cdr3_nt: TGTGCCAGCACCCTGACAGGGGGCAGGGACGAGCAGTACTTC
v_call: TRBV6-6
clone_size: -
d_call: TRBD1
j_call: TRBJ2-7

cdr3_aa: CASSSLLGGEQYF
cdr3_nt: TGTGCCAGCAGCTCGTTGTTAGGAGGCGAGCAGTACTTC
v_call: TRBV11-2
clone_size: -
d_call: -
j_call: TRBJ2-7

cdr3_aa: CASHPVQGNSPLHF
cdr3_nt: TGTGCCAGCCACCCAGTACAGGGCAATTCACCCCTCCACTTT
v_call: TRBV2
clone_size: -
d_call: -
j_call: TRBJ1-6

cdr3_aa: CASSLVALAKNTIYF
cdr3_nt: TGTGCCAGTAGCCTTGTGGCCTTAGCAAAGAACACCATATATTTT
v_call: TRBV19
clone_size: -
d_call: -
j_call: TRBJ1-3

cdr3_aa: CASSVQGSSYNSPLHF
cdr3_nt: TGTGCCAGTAGTGTACAGGGGAGCTCCTATAATTCACCCCTCCACTTT
v_call: TRBV19
clone_size: -
d_call: TRBD1
j_call: TRBJ1-6

cdr3_aa: CASSQDQGGWNTEAFF
cdr3_nt: TGTGCCAGCAGCCAAGATCAGGGTGGGTGGAACACTGAAGCTTTCTTT
v_call: TRBV3-1/TRBV3-2
clone_size: -
d_call: -
j_call: TRBJ1-1

cdr3_aa: CASSLIWRGGAADTQYF
cdr3_nt: TGTGCCAGCAGCTTAATTTGGCGCGGGGGGGCCGCAGATACGCAGTATTTT
v_call: TRBV7-6
clone_size: -
d_call: TRBD2
j_call: TRBJ2-3

cdr3_aa: CASSVGTSDIEQFF
cdr3_nt: TGTGCCAGCAGCGTCGGGACTAGCGACATTGAGCAGTTCTTC
v_call: TRBV9
clone_size: -
d_call: TRBD2
j_call: TRBJ2-1

cdr3_aa: CASKAGDEKLFF
cdr3_nt: TGCGCCAGCAAGGCAGGGGATGAAAAACTGTTTTTT
v_call: TRBV5-1
clone_size: -
d_call: -
j_call: TRBJ1-4

cdr3_aa: CAISVGSGGAETQYF
cdr3_nt: TGTGCCATCAGTGTAGGTAGCGGGGGGGCGGAGACCCAGTACTTC
v_call: TRBV10-3
clone_size: -
d_call: TRBD2
j_call: TRBJ2-5

cdr3_aa: CASSTPTGPEQPQHF
cdr3_nt: TGTGCCAGCAGTACACCGACAGGGCCAGAGCAGCCCCAGCATTTT
v_call: TRBV28
clone_size: -
d_call: TRBD1
j_call: TRBJ1-5

cdr3_aa: CASSSRVGAFF
cdr3_nt: TGTGCCAGCAGTTCCAGGGTTGGAGCTTTCTTT
v_call: TRBV27
clone_size: few
d_call: -
j_call: TRBJ1-1

cdr3_aa: CSVVQGALDYEQYF
cdr3_nt: TGCAGCGTCGTACAGGGGGCCCTAGACTACGAGCAGTACTTC
v_call: TRBV29-1
clone_size: -
d_call: TRBD1
j_call: TRBJ2-7

cdr3_aa: CASSLTSTGELFF
cdr3_nt: TGTGCCAGCAGCCTTACGAGCACCGGGGAGCTGTTTTTT
v_call: TRBV3-1/TRBV3-2
clone_size: -
d_call: -
j_call: TRBJ2-2

cdr3_aa: CAWSVQGNSPLHF
cdr3_nt: TGTGCCTGGAGTGTACAGGGGAATTCACCCCTCCACTTT
v_call: TRBV30
clone_size: -
d_call: TRBD1
j_call: TRBJ1-6

cdr3_aa: CSVGPEGQGSTGELFF
cdr3_nt: TGCAGCGTTGGACCCGAAGGACAGGGAAGCACCGGGGAGCTGTTTTTT
v_call: TRBV29-1
clone_size: -
d_call: TRBD1
j_call: TRBJ2-2

cdr3_aa: CASSRGAGRNSPLHF
cdr3_nt: TGTGCCAGTAGTAGAGGCGCAGGGCGTAATTCACCCCTCCACTTT
v_call: TRBV19
clone_size: -
d_call: -
j_call: TRBJ1-6

cdr3_aa: CASSLQPGGTIYF
cdr3_nt: TGTGCCAGCAGCCTACAACCAGGGGGCACCATATATTTT
v_call: TRBV14
clone_size: -
d_call: TRBD1
j_call: TRBJ1-3

cdr3_aa: CASSLPTRNQPQHF
cdr3_nt: TGTGCCAGCAGTTTGCCTACTAGGAATCAGCCCCAGCATTTT
v_call: TRBV28
clone_size: few
d_call: -
j_call: TRBJ1-5

cdr3_aa: CASSLWAVNYNEQFF
cdr3_nt: TGTGCCAGCAGCTTATGGGCAGTTAACTACAATGAGCAGTTCTTC
v_call: TRBV7-2
clone_size: -
d_call: -
j_call: TRBJ2-1

cdr3_aa: CASSLGQGAKLNSPLHF
cdr3_nt: TGTGCCAGCAGCTTGGGACAGGGGGCTAAACTCAATTCACCCCTCCACTTT
v_call: TRBV5-4
clone_size: -
d_call: TRBD1
j_call: TRBJ1-6

cdr3_aa: CASSLSTATNEKLFF
cdr3_nt: TGTGCCAGCAGTTTATCGACAGCAACTAATGAAAAACTGTTTTTT
v_call: TRBV27
clone_size: -
d_call: -
j_call: TRBJ1-4

cdr3_aa: CASSLDRAITGELFF
cdr3_nt: TGTGCCAGCAGCTTGGACAGGGCTATCACCGGGGAGCTGTTTTTT
v_call: TRBV11-1
clone_size: -
d_call: TRBD1
j_call: TRBJ2-2

cdr3_aa: CASQRGSYGYTF
cdr3_nt: TGTGCCAGCCAGCGCGGGTCCTATGGCTACACCTTC
v_call: TRBV28
clone_size: few
d_call: -
j_call: TRBJ1-2

cdr3_aa: CASGGGSGYTF
cdr3_nt: TGTGCCAGTGGCGGGGGTTCCGGCTACACCTTC
v_call: TRBV19
clone_size: -
d_call: -
j_call: TRBJ1-2

cdr3_aa: CAWRPRGASEKLFF
cdr3_nt: TGTGCCTGGAGACCCAGGGGCGCCAGTGAAAAACTGTTTTTT
v_call: TRBV30
clone_size: few
d_call: -
j_call: TRBJ1-4

cdr3_aa: CASSYFNPGKLFF
cdr3_nt: TGTGCCAGCAGTTATTTTAATCCCGGGAAACTGTTTTTT
v_call: TRBV6-7
clone_size: -
d_call: -
j_call: TRBJ1-4

cdr3_aa: CASSHQGDTEAFF
cdr3_nt: TGTGCCAGCAGCCACCAGGGGGACACTGAAGCTTTCTTT
v_call: TRBV3-1/TRBV3-2
clone_size: few
d_call: TRBD1
j_call: TRBJ1-1

cdr3_aa: CASSGDRSANTGELFF
cdr3_nt: TGTGCCAGCAGCGGCGACAGGTCCGCGAACACCGGGGAGCTGTTTTTT
v_call: TRBV3-1/TRBV3-2
clone_size: -
d_call: -
j_call: TRBJ2-2

cdr3_aa: CASSEGTGPYEQYF
cdr3_nt: TGTGCCAGCAGTGAAGGCACTGGGCCATACGAGCAGTACTTC
v_call: TRBV6-1
clone_size: once
d_call: -
j_call: TRBJ2-7